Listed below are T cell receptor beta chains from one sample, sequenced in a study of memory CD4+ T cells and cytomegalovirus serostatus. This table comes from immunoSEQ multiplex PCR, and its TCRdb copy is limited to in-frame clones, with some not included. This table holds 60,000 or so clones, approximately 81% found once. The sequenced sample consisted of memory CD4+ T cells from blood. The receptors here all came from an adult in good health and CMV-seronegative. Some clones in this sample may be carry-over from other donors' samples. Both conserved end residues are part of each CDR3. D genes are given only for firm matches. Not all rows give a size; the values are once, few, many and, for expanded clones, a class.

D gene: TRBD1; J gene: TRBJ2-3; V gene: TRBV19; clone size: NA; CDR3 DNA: TGTGCCAGTAGTAGGGACAGGGGCCCAACTAACACAGATACGCAGTATTTT; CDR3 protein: CASSRDRGPTNTDTQYF
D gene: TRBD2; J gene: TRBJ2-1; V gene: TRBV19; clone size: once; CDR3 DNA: TGTGCCAGTAGTCCGTCTAGACTAGCGGTTAATGAGCAGTTCTTC; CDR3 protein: CASSPSRLAVNEQFF
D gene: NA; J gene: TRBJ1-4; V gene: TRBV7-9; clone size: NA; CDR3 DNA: TGTGCCAGCAGCTTAGGTGGACAGCATGAAAAACTGTTTTTT; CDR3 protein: CASSLGGQHEKLFF
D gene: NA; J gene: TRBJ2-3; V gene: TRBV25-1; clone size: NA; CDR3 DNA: TGTGCCAGCAGCTTAGGACAAAGTAGCACAGATACGCAGTATTTT; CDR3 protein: CASSLGQSSTDTQYF
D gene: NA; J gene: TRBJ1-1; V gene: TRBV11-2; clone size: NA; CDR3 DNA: TGTGCCAGCAGCTTAGACAGGGTGGTTAACACTGAAGCTTTCTTT; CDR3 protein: CASSLDRVVNTEAFF
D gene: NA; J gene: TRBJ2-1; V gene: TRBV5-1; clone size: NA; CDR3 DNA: TGCGCCAGCAGCTTGGTGGGGCAGGCAAACAATGAGCAGTTCTTC; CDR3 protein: CASSLVGQANNEQFF
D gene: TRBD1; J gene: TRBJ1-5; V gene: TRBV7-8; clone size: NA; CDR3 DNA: TGTGCCAGCAGCCCCGGCCAGGACCAGGGGGTATCGGCCCAGCATTTT; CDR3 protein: CASSPGQDQGVSAQHF
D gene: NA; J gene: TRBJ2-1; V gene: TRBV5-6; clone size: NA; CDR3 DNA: TGTGCCAGCAGCCCCCTTGGGGTATCCTACAATGAGCAGTTCTTC; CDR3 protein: CASSPLGVSYNEQFF
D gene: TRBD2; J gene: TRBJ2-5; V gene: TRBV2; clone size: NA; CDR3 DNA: TGTGCCACCCCCCCGGGACTAGCGGAAGAGACCCAGTACTTC; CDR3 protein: CATPPGLAEETQYF
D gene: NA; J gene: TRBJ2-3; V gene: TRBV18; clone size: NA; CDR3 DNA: TGTGCCAGCTCACCACCGAGGTCGGGGCGAGTCACAGATACGCAGTATTTT; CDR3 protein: CASSPPRSGRVTDTQYF
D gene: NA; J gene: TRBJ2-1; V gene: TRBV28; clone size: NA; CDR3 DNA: TGTGCCAGCAGTTTGGTGGGGAGCTCCTACAATGAGCAGTTCTTC; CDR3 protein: CASSLVGSSYNEQFF
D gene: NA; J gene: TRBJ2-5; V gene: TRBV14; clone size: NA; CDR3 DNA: TGTGCCAGCAGCCGACGGGGATTGGAGACCCAGTACTTC; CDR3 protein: CASSRRGLETQYF
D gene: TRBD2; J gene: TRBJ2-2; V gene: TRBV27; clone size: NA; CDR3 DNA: TGTGCCAGCAGTTCGCGACTAGCGCCCTACACCGGGGAGCTGTTTTTT; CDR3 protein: CASSSRLAPYTGELFF
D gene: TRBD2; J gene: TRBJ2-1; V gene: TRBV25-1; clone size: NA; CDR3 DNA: TGTGCCAGCAGTGAATGGGTAGCGGGCCACAATGAGCAGTTCTTC; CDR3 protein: CASSEWVAGHNEQFF
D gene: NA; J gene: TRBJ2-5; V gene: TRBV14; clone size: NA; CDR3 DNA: TGTGCCAGCAGCCAACCACAGGGAGGAGAGACCCAGTACTTC; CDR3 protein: CASSQPQGGETQYF
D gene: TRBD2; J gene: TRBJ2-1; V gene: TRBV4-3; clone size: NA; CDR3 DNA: TGCGCCAGCAGCCAGCTGCTAGCGGGAGGACGCAATGAGCAGTTCTTC; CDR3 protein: CASSQLLAGGRNEQFF
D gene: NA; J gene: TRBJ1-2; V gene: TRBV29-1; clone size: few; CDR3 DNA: TGCAGCGTTGTCGGTGGGGATTTTTATGGCTACACCTTC; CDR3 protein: CSVVGGDFYGYTF
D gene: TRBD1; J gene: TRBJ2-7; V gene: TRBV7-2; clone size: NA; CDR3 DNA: TGTGCCAGCAGCTTTGGACAGGGCTACGAGCAGTACTTC; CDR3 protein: CASSFGQGYEQYF
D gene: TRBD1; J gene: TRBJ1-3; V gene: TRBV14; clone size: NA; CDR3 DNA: TGTGCCAGCAGCCCGACAGGGCTTGGAAACACCATATATTTT; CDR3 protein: CASSPTGLGNTIYF
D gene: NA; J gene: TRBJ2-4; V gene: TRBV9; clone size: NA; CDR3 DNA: TGTGCCAGCAGCGTTAGTGGGGGAGCCAAAAACATTCAGTACTTC; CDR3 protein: CASSVSGGAKNIQYF
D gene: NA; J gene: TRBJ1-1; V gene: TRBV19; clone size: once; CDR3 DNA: TGTGCCAGTAGTATGGTAGGGACGGTCTTGAACACTGAAGCTTTCTTT; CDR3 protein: CASSMVGTVLNTEAFF
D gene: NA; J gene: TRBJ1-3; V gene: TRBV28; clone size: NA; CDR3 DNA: TGTGCCAGCAGTTTAGGGGGGGCTGGAAACACCATATATTTT; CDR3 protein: CASSLGGAGNTIYF
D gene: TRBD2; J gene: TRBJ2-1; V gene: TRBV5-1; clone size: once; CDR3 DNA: TGCGCCAGCAGCTTGGAACTAGCGGGACCCTGGAATGAGCAGTTCTTC; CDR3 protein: CASSLELAGPWNEQFF
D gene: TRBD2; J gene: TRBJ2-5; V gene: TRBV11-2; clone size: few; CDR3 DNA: TGTGCCAGCAGCCCGAGAAGCGGGGGAGGAGAGACCCAGTACTTC; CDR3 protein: CASSPRSGGGETQYF